Below are 22 T cell receptor beta chains sequenced from a single sample in a study of metastatic and nonmetastatic thyroid tumors. TCRdb re-analyzed the PCR reads through MiXCR. This sample has 100,000 or so clones, with more than 13% found just once. Not a single patient had been given any form of treatment at any point before undergoing thyroid surgery. Sequencing was carried out using blood. These receptors all come from a female donor with papillary thyroid cancer or a benign thyroid nodule (not recorded which). Some clones in this sample may be carry-over from other donors' samples.

This clone has ten or more counts. The V and J genes are TRBV12-3 or TRBV12-4 and TRBJ2-7, with D maybe TRBD2 (7 bases). The CDR3 is 18 amino acids. V was pared by 8 bases and J by 4 bases, with 30 bases between. The CDR3 DNA reads as TGTGCCAGCGGCGCGAGGGGGGGGGGCCCGACGGGGCATTACGAGCAGTACTTC. It specifies CASGARGGGPTGHYEQYF.

This clone was detected ten times or more. The chain recombines TRBV19 with TRBJ1-5; the D gene is possibly TRBD1 (6 bases). The CDR3 contains 16 residues. V lost 5 bases, J lost 0 bases, and 14 bases lay in between. CDR1 is LNHDA, CDR2 SQIVND, per germline (reference sequence). The CDR3 reads CASSLKTGNSNQPQHF. DNA of the CDR3: TGTGCCAGTAGTCTCAAAACAGGGAATAGCAATCAGCCCCAGCATTTT.

This clone was seen at least ten times. The rearrangement links TRBV5-6 to TRBJ1-2; D perhaps matches TRBD1 (5 bases). CDR1 and CDR2 from the germline V gene are SGHDT and YYEEEE. The V gene lost 3 bases and the J gene lost 0 bases, with 9 bases spanning the gap. The CDR3 is 14 amino acids. The DNA of the CDR3 is TGTGCCAGCAGCTCAGGGCCGTCTAACTATGGCTACACCTTC. This gives the protein CASSSGPSNYGYTF.

The V and J genes are TRBV6-1 and TRBJ1-2; possible D gene TRBD1, 6 bases. CDR1 is MNHNS, CDR2 SASEGT, per germline. The CDR3 consists of 16 residues. V was shortened by 1 base and J by 3 bases, with 15 bases between the two germline ends. CDR3 sequence (DNA): TGTGCCAGCAGTGAAGGGGGGCTTGGCAGCGACTATGGCTACACCTTC. As protein: CASSEGGLGSDYGYTF.

This clone was observed many times. This chain's CDR3 is CASSRGRGRVVSPLHF. For the CDR3, the DNA is TGTGCCAGTAGCCGTGGAAGGGGGCGCGTCGTTTCACCCCTCCACTTT. The J gene is TRBJ1-6, the V gene TRBV19, with 7 bases matching TRBD1. This CDR3 is built from 16 residues. V dropped 6 bases and J dropped 9; count of bases not matched to a gene: 14. Germline loops: CDR1 LNHDA, CDR2 SQIVND (reference sequence).

This clone came up a few times. The junction does not match germline at one end; this may be a read error. The chain is built from TRBV6-1 and TRBJ2-7; 9 nucleotides match TRBD1. The CDR3 covers 15 residues. The V gene's germline CDR1 is MNHNS and CDR2 SASEGT. CDR3 in amino acids: CASSEGQGTSYEQYF. In nucleotides, the CDR3 is TGTGCAAGCAGTGAGGGACAGGGAACCTCCTACGAGCAGTACTTC.

The gene calls are TRBV20-1 and TRBJ1-2; no firm D call. The CDR3 runs 14 residues. Germline assignment: CDR1 DFQATT and CDR2 SNEGSKA (reference sequence). V lost 6 bases and J lost 7, with 21 bases in between. CDR3 region: CSAPQTRTRVGYTF. CDR3 in DNA: TGCAGTGCGCCCCAAACACGTACACGGGTTGGCTACACCTTC.

This clone has a count of ten or more. This sequence joins TRBV18 and TRBJ2-3; 10 nucleotides align to TRBD1. Germline CDR1 is KGHSH and CDR2 is LQKENI. The CDR3 has 17 residues. Trimming removed 2 bases from V and 3 bases from J; junction bases left unmatched: 8. DNA of the CDR3: TGTGCCAGCTCACCAGTCCCGGGACAGGGGCGGACAGATACGCAGTATTTT. It is translated as CASSPVPGQGRTDTQYF.

This clone came up many times. The rearrangement uses TRBV28 and TRBJ1-4; TRBD1 matches at 11 bases. CDR1 and CDR2 from the germline V gene are MDHEN and SYDVKM. Trimming cost V 6 bases and J 7 bases; bases outside gene matches: 7. This CDR3 comprises 15 residues. As DNA, the CDR3 is TGTGCCAGCAGGACCGGACAGGGGGCGGGTGAAAAACTGTTTTTT. This encodes CASRTGQGAGEKLFF. Complete variable domain (other parts from reference TRBV28 and TRBJ1-4): DVKVTQSSRYLVKRTGEKVFLECVQDMDHENMFWYRQDPGLGLRLIYFSYDVKMKEKGDIPEGYSVSREKKERFSLILESASTNQTSMYLCASRTGQGAGEKLFFGSGTQLSVL.

This chain uses TRBV6-1 with TRBJ2-7, with TRBD1 matching over 7 bases. J gave up 10 bases and V 5 bases, and 14 bases lay outside the gene matches. The CDR3 has 14 amino acids. The germline gives CDR1 MNHNS, CDR2 SASEGT. The CDR3 coding sequence is TGTGCCAGCAGTTCGGACAGGTCCTTCTGCGAACAGTACTTC. Translating it yields CASSSDRSFCEQYF.

This clone was observed many times. For the CDR3, the DNA is TGCGCCAGCAGCTTGGGACAGGGGTGGGAGACCCAGTACTTC. The encoded protein is CASSLGQGWETQYF. The rearrangement links TRBV5-1 to TRBJ2-5, with 8 bases matching TRBD1. The V and J ends lost 0 bases and 5 bases, in that order; junction bases with no gene match: 3. The CDR3 consists of 14 residues. Germline loops: CDR1 SGHRS, CDR2 YFSETQ.

This clone appeared many times. The sample holds other DNA sequences that translate to the same CDR3. The chain couples TRBV13 to TRBJ1-2; a possible D gene is TRBD1 (5 bases). The CDR3 sequence is 14 residues long. Germline loops: CDR1 PRHDT, CDR2 FYEKMQ (reference sequence). The ends were cut back, 5 bases at V and 4 bases at J, with 14 bases in the middle. CDR3 residues: CASSTGKGTYGYTF. The CDR3 DNA reads as TGTGCCAGCAGCACAGGAAAGGGGACCTATGGCTACACCTTC.

This clone came up many times. The chain couples TRBV25-1 to TRBJ2-5; D not resolved. This CDR3 contains 16 residues. Deletions cut 1 base from V and 4 bases from J, with 16 bases between. CDR1 and CDR2 (germline): MGHDK, SYGVNS. The CDR3 spells CASSEFGASKGETQYF. The CDR3 nucleotides read TGTGCCAGCAGTGAATTCGGAGCCTCTAAAGGAGAGACCCAGTACTTC.

This chain joins TRBV5-1 and TRBJ1-6, with 9 bases lining up with TRBD1. The CDR3 totals 15 residues. The V gene's germline CDR1 is SGHRS and CDR2 YFSETQ. V was clipped by 0 bases and J by 11 bases; unmatched bases: 6. CDR3 DNA: TGCGCCAGCAGCTTGGGGACAGGGGTCTCTCCACCCCTCCACTTT. Translated: CASSLGTGVSPPLHF.

This clone was counted many times. V and J are TRBV5-5 and TRBJ2-1; D possibly uses TRBD1 or TRBD2 (5 bases each). Germline-derived CDR1 and CDR2 are SGHKS and YYEKEE (reference sequence). The CDR3 has 16 residues. The V gene lost 2 bases and the J gene lost 8 bases, with 20 bases spanning the gap. CDR3: CASSFSSEGIFHEQFF. The CDR3 region has the DNA TGTGCCAGCAGCTTCTCTTCAGAGGGGATTTTCCATGAGCAGTTCTTC.

The table lists this clone with many counts. The DNA of the CDR3 is TGCAGTGCTAGAGGCCTTGAAATGGAGAACACTGAAGCTTTCTTT. Translating gives CSARGLEMENTEAFF. The chain links TRBV20-1 to TRBJ1-1; D is ambiguous. With 1 base removed from V and 1 base from J, the gap between germline ends came to 13 bases. The germline V gene has CDR1 DFQATT and CDR2 SNEGSKA (reference sequence). This CDR3 comprises 15 residues.

Ten or more counts support this clone. The V and J genes are TRBV6-1 and TRBJ2-3; 11 positions agree with TRBD2. J was trimmed by 4 bases and V by 2 bases; bases with no gene match: 2. This CDR3 has 15 residues. Germline V gives CDR1 MNHNS, CDR2 SASEGT. This CDR3 is CASSELAGGPDTQYF. The DNA of the CDR3 is TGTGCCAGCAGTGAACTAGCGGGGGGCCCAGATACGCAGTATTTT.

This clone has a count of ten or more. The rearrangement links TRBV7-8 to TRBJ2-5; 8 bases agree with TRBD2. The CDR3 has 16 residues. V lost 4 bases, J lost 2 bases, and 9 bases stayed unmatched. CDR1 and CDR2 from the germline V gene are SGHVS and FQNEAQ. The CDR3 here is CASSSLGTRVQETQYF. DNA for the CDR3: TGTGCCAGCAGCTCATTGGGGACTAGGGTGCAAGAGACCCAGTACTTC.

This clone appeared many times. J is TRBJ1-3 and V is TRBV6-1, with unresolved D. With 6 bases removed from V and 0 bases from J, the gap between germline ends came to 15 bases. This CDR3 has 16 residues. Germline V CDR1 and CDR2: MNHNS, SASEGT. In nucleotides, the CDR3 is TGTGCCAGCAGACCCGCGGGCAGTTACTCTGGAAACACCATATATTTT. It codes for CASRPAGSYSGNTIYF.

This clone was recorded at least ten times. This rearrangement joins TRBV7-2 to TRBJ2-2; the D is unclear. V gave up 5 bases and J gave up 9 bases, with 13 bases separating them. The CDR3 contains 13 residues. Per the germline V gene, CDR1 is SGHTA and CDR2 is FQGNSA. CDR3 DNA sequence: TGTGCCAGCAGCCCCACTGCCGCCCGGGAGCTGTTTTTT. Encoded protein: CASSPTAARELFF.

Note on this clone: The germline gene is not matched at one end of the junction; a read error may be the cause. The rearrangement uses TRBV28 and TRBJ2-7, with D uncertain. Germline V gene data show CDR1 as MDHEN and CDR2 as SYDVKM. The CDR3 runs to 12 residues. In DNA, the CDR3 is TGTGTCAGCAGTCGGGTCTCCTACGAGCATTACTTC. Translated, it gives CVSSRVSYEHYF. Full variable domain (remainder filled in from reference TRBV28 and TRBJ2-7): DVKVTQSSRYLVKRTGEKVFLECVQDMDHENMFWYRQDPGLGLRLIYFSYDVKMKEKGDIPEGYSVSREKKERFSLILESASTNQTSMYLCVSSRVSYEHYFGPGTRLTVT.

The J gene is TRBJ2-3, the V gene TRBV7-8; 11 bases map to TRBD2. The CDR3 is 16 amino acids. The trim removed 2 bases at V and 4 bases at J, leaving 5 bases unmatched. The germline V gene encodes CDR1 SGHVS and CDR2 FQNEAQ. The CDR3 sequence is CASSLLAGGWADTQYF. CDR3 nucleotides: TGTGCCAGCAGCTTACTAGCGGGAGGTTGGGCAGATACGCAGTATTTT.